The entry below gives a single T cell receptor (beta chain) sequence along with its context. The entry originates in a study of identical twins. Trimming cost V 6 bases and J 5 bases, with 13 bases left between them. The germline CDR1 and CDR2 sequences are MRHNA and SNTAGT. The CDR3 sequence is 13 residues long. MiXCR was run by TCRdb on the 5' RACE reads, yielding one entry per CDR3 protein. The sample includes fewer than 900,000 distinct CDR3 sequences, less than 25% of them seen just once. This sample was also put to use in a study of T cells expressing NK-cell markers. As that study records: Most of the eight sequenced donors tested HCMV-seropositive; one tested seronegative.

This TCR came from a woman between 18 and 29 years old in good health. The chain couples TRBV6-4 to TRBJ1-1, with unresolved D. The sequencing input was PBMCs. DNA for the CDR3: TGTGCCAGCAGGGTTATGGCGGGGACTGAAGCTTTCTTT. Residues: CASRVMAGTEAFF.